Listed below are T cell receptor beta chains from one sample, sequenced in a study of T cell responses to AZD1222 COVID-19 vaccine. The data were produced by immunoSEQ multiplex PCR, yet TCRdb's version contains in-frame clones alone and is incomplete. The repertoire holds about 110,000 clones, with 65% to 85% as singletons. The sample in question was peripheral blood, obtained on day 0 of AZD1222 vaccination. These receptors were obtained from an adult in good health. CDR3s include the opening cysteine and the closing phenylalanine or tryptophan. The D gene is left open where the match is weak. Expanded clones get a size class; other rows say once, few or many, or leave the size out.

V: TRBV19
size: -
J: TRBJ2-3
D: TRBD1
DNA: TGTGCCAGTAGTATAGGCGTTCTGGGACAGGGCGAAGTCACAGATACGCAGTATTTT
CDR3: CASSIGVLGQGEVTDTQYF

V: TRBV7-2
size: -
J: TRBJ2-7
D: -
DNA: TGTGCCAGCAGCCTCCCTGGACGGGAACCGCCGCGAGAGCAGTACTTC
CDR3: CASSLPGREPPREQYF

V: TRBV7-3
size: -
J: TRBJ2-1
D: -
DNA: TGTGCCAGCAGCTTAACTCCGGGGCCGAGCCTACTTAAGTTCTTC
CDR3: CASSLTPGPSLLKFF

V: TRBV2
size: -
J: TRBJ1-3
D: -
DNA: TGTGCCAGCGGTAGGACGTCTGGAAACACCATATATTTT
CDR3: CASGRTSGNTIYF

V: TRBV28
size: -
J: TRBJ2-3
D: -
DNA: TGTGCCAGCAGTACCACAAGGAGGACGCAGTATTTT
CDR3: CASSTTRRTQYF

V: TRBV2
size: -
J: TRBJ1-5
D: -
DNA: TGTGCCAGCAGGGGCTGGGGACACCGGCCCCAGCATTTT
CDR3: CASRGWGHRPQHF

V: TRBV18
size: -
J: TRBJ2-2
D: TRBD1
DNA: TGTGCCAGCTCACCCGGGACAGTCATTACCGGGGAGCTGTTTTTT
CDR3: CASSPGTVITGELFF

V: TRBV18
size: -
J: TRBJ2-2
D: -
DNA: TGTGCCAGCTCATCCCTTTTTGGGGAGCTGTTTTTT
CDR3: CASSSLFGELFF

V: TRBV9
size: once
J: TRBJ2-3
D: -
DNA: TGTGCCAGCAGCGTAGAGGGGGTGGGGACAGATACGCAGTATTTT
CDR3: CASSVEGVGTDTQYF

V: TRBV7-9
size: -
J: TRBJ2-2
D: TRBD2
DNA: TGTGCCTCACTGGGACTAGCGGATACCGGGGAGCTGTTTTTT
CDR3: CASLGLADTGELFF

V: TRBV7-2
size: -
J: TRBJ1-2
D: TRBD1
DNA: TGTGCCAGCAGCTCCGGACAGGGATCTTATTATGGCTACACCTTC
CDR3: CASSSGQGSYYGYTF

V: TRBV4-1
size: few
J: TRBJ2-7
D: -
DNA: TGCGCCAGCAGCCAAGACCCCAGGGGAGCCTACGAGCAGTACTTC
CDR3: CASSQDPRGAYEQYF

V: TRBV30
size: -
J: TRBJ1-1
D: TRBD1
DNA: TGTGCCTGGAGTGAAACAGGGGAACAGCAAGCTTTCTTT
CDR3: CAWSETGEQQAFF

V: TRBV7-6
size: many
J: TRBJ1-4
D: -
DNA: TGTGCCAGCAGCTTAGCGGCGGTTGCAACTAATGAAAAACTGTTTTTT
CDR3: CASSLAAVATNEKLFF

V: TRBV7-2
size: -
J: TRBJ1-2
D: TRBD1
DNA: TGTGCCAGCAGCACTCGCGACAGGGGCCTACTTAACTATGGCTACACCTTC
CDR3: CASSTRDRGLLNYGYTF

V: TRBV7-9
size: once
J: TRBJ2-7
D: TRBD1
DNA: TGTGCCAGCAGCCGAGGGACAGGAGACGAGCAGTACTTC
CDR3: CASSRGTGDEQYF

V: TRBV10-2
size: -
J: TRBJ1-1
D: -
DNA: TGCGCCAGCATGATACAGGGGAACACTGAAGCTTTCTTT
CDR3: CASMIQGNTEAFF

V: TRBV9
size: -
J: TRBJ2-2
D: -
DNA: TGTGCCAGCAGCGGGCGCACTAACACCGGGGAGCTGTTTTTT
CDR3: CASSGRTNTGELFF

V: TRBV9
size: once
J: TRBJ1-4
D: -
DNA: TGTGCCAGCAGCGGGGACCTCGGAACTAATGAAAAACTGTTTTTT
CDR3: CASSGDLGTNEKLFF

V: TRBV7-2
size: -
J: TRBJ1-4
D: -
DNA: TGTGCCAGCAGCCCACAAGGGGCAGTCGGAAATGAAAAACTGTTTTTT
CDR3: CASSPQGAVGNEKLFF

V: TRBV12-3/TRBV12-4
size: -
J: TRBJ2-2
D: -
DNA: TGTGCCAGCACTAAAACCGGGGAGCTGTTTTTT
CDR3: CASTKTGELFF

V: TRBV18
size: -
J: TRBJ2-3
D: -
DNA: TGTGCCAGCTCACCACCGTTGGGAGATACGCAGTATTTT
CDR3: CASSPPLGDTQYF

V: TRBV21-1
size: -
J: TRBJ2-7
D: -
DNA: TGTGCCAGCAGCACCCGGACAGGGGACTACGAGCAGTACTTC
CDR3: CASSTRTGDYEQYF

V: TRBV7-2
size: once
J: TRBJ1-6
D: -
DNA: TGTGCCAGCAGCTTAATGAGTAGTAATTCACCCCTCCACTTT
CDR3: CASSLMSSNSPLHF

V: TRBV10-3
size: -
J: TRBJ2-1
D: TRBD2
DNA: TGTGCCATCAGCTCCGGGACTAGCGGGGGGGCCGGGAACAATGAGCAGTTCTTC
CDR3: CAISSGTSGGAGNNEQFF

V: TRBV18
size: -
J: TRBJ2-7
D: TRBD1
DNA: TGTGCCAGCTCAAAATCCGCAGGGGGCAGGGACGAGCAGTACTTC
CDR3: CASSKSAGGRDEQYF

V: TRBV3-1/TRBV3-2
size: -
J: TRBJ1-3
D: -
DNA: TGTGCCAGCAGCCAAGTCGCATCTCAGGGGTGGAACACCATATATTTT
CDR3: CASSQVASQGWNTIYF